These 7 T cell receptor beta chains came from one sample sequenced in a study of radiotherapy plus CTLA-4 blockade in lung cancer. Generated by immunoSEQ multiplex PCR, the TCRdb table keeps only in-frame clones and is missing some. This sample yields more than 75,000 clones, of which about three quarters are seen a single time; about 14% belongs to the top ten. Sample: peripheral blood, taken from a patient treated with radiotherapy plus ipilimumab. These receptors came from a human donor with non-small cell lung cancer that progressed on radiotherapy plus ipilimumab.

The sample holds one count of this clone. The V gene is TRBV6-5, the J gene TRBJ2-7; 9 bases agree with TRBD2. Losses at the gene ends were 6 bases for V and 9 bases for J; bases not matched to a gene: 15. CDR1 is MNHEY and CDR2 is SVGAGI in the germline V gene. The CDR3 runs 15 residues. Here the CDR3 DNA reads TGTGCCAGCAGACAAATAGCGGGAGCTAGCGGGGTGCAGTACTTC. Amino acid sequence: CASRQIAGASGVQYF.

The genes are TRBV6-5 and TRBJ2-2, with no clear D. Germline assignment: CDR1 MNHEY and CDR2 SVGAGI. The V end was cut by 0 bases, the J end by 6 bases, with 8 bases between. This CDR3 spans 14 amino acids. CDR3 in amino acids: CASSYSNSPGELFF. The DNA of the CDR3 is TGTGCCAGCAGTTACTCGAATAGCCCCGGGGAGCTGTTTTTT.

This chain uses TRBV30 with TRBJ1-1, with D maybe TRBD1 (6 bases). From germline, CDR1 is GTSNPN and CDR2 SVGIG (reference sequence). The V and J ends lost 0 bases and 4 bases respectively, with 15 bases between them. The CDR3 runs to 15 residues. CDR3 bases: TGTGCCTGGAGTGTACTAGGCAGGGGAGCCACTGAAGCTTTCTTT. It codes for CAWSVLGRGATEAFF.

The sample holds a few counts of this clone. The chain combines TRBV6-1 with TRBJ1-5, with D possibly matching TRBD1 (6 bases). The CDR3 sequence is 15 residues long. V was trimmed by 1 base and J by 2 bases, leaving 9 bases between them. Germline V gives CDR1 MNHNS, CDR2 SASEGT. CDR3 bases: TGTGCCAGCAGTGAAGGGGCAGGGGGCAATCAGCCCCAGCATTTT. Its translation: CASSEGAGGNQPQHF.

V gene TRBV7-3 combines with J gene TRBJ2-2; 11 positions agree with TRBD2. The CDR3 is 15 amino acids. V lost 5 bases and J lost 5; bases outside the gene matches: 4. The germline V gene encodes CDR1 SGHTA and CDR2 FQGTGA. The CDR3 coding sequence is TGTGCCAGCAGCCGCACTAGCGGGAGTACCGGGGAGCTGTTTTTT. The encoded protein is CASSRTSGSTGELFF.

V and J are TRBV7-9 and TRBJ1-1, with a possible D match to TRBD1 (6 bases). CDR3 size: 16 residues. Trimming removed 5 bases from V and 11 bases from J, with 27 bases in between. The V gene's germline CDR1 is SEHNR and CDR2 FQNEAQ (reference sequence). The CDR3 nucleotides are TGTGCCAGCAGCCCGAAGGGGGGGGTGGCCGGTTTAACGGCTTTCTTT. It codes for CASSPKGGVAGLTAFF.

This chain links TRBV27 with TRBJ1-2; unclear D gene. The CDR3 has 15 residues. The germline V and J ends were trimmed by 5 bases and 2 bases, with 15 bases remaining between them. CDR1 MNHEY and CDR2 SMNVEV come from the germline V gene (reference sequence). In nucleotides, the CDR3 is TGTGCCAGCAGTCCTAATCCGGGTTTCAACTATGGCTACACCTTC. It yields the protein CASSPNPGFNYGYTF.